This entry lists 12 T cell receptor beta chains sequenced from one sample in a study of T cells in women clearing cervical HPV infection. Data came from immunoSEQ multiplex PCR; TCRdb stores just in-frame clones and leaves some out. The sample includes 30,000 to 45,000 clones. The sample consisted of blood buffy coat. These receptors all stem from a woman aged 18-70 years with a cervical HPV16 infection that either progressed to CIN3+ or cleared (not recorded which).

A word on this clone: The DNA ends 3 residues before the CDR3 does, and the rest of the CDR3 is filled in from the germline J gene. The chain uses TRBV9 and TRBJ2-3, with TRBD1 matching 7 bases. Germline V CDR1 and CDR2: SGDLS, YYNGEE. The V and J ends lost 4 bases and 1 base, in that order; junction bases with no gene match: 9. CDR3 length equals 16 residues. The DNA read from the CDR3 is TGTGCCAGCAGCCTCTACAGGGGCCGAGGCACAGATACG. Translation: CASSLYRGRGTDT. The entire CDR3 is CASSLYRGRGTDTQYF.

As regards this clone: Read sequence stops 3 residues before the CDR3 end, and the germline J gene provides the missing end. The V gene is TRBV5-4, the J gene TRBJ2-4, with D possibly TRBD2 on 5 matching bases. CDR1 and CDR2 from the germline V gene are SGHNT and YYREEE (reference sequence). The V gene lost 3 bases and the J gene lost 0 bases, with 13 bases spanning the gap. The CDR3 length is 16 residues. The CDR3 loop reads CASSSGADLAKNIQYF. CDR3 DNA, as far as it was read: TGTGCCAGCAGCTCCGGAGCGGACCTAGCCAAAAACATT. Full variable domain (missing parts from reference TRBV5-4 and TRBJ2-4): ETGVTQSPTHLIKTRGQQVTLRCSSQSGHNTVSWYQQALGQGPQFIFQYYREEENGRGNFPPRFSGLQFPNYSSELNVNALELDDSALYLCASSSGADLAKNIQYFGAGTRLSVL.

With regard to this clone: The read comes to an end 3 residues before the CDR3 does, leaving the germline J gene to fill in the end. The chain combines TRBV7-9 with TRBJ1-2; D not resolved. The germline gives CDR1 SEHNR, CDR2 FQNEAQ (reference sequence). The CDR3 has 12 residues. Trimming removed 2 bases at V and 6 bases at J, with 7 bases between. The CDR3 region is CASSLFTDGYTF. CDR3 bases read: TGTGCCAGCAGCTTATTTACAGATGGC.

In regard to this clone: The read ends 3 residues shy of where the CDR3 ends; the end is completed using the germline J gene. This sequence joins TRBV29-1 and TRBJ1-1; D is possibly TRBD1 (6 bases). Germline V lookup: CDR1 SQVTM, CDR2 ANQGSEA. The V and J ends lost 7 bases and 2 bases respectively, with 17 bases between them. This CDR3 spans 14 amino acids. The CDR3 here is CSASRQDTNTEAFF. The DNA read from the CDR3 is TGCAGCGCCAGCCGACAGGACACCAACACTGAA.

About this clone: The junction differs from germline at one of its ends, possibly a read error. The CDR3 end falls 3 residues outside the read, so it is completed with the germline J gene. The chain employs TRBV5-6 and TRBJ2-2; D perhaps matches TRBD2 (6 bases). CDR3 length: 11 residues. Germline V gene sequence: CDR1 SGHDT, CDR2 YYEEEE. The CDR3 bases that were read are TGTGCCAGCAGCTTAAACGGGGGG. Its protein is CASSLNGG. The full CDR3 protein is CASSLNGGLFF.

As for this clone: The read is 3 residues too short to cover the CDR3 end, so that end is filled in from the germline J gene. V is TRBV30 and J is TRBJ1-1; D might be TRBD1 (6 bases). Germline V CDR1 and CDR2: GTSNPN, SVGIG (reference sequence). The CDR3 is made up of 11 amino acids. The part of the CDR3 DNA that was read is TGTGCCTGGAGTGTATCAGGGGAT. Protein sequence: CAWSVSGD. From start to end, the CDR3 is CAWSVSGDAFF.

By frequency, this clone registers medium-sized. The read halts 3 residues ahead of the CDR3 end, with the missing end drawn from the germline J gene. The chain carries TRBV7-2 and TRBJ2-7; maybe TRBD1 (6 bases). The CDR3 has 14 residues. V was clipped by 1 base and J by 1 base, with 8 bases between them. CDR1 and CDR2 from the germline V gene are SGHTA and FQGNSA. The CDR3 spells CASSLDRVSYEQYF. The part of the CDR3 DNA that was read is TGTGCCAGCAGCTTAGACAGGGTTTCCTACGAG.

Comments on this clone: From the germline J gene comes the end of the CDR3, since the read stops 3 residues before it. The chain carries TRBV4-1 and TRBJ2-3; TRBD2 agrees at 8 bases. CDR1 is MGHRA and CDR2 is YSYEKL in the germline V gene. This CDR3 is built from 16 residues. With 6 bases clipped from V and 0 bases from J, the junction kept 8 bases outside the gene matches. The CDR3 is CASRIERGLSTDTQYF. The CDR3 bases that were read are TGCGCCAGCAGAATCGAGCGGGGGCTTAGCACAGATACG.

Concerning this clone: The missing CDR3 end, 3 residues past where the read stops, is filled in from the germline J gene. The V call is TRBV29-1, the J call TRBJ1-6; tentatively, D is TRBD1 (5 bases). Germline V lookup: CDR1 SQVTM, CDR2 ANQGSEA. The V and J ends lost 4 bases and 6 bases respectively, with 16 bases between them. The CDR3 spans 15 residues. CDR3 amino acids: CSVGGGFRGNSPLHF. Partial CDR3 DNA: TGCAGCGTTGGGGGGGGGTTTCGGGGTAATTCACCC.

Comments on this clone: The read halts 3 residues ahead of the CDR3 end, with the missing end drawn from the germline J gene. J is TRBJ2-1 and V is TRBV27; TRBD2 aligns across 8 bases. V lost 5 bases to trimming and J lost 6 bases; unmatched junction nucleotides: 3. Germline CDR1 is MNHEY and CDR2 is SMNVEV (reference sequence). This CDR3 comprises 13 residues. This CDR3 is CASSRGGFNEQFF. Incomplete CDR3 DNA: TGTGCCAGCAGTCGCGGGGGGTTCAATGAG.

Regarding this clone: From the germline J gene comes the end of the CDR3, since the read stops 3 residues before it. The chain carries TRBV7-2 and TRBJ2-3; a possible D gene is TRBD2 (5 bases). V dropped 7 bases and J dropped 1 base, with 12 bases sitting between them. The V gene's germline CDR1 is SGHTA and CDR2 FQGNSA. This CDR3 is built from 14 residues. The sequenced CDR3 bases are TGTGCCAGCACCCTACGGGGTGGCACAGATACG. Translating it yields CASTLRGGTDT. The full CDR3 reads CASTLRGGTDTQYF. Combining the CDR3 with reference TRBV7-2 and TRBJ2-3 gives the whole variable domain GAGVSQSPSNKVTEKGKDVELRCDPISGHTALYWYRQSLGQGLEFLIYFQGNSAPDKSGLPSDRFSAERTGGSVSTLTIQRTQQEDSAVYLCASTLRGGTDTQYFGPGTRLTVL.

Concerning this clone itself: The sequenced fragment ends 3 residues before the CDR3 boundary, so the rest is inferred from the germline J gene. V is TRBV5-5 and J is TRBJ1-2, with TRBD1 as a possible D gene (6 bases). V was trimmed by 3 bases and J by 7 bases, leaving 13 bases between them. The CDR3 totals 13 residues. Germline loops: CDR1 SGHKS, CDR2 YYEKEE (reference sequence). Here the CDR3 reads CASSSGTSGGYTF. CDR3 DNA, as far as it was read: TGTGCCAGCAGCTCCGGGACATCGGGTGGC.